This T cell receptor (beta chain) was sequenced for a study of cytomegalovirus exposure and HLA in healthy donors (dated by TCRdb to the late 2010s). Describing the broader study: The 700 or so repertoires of the first cohort and the roughly 120 validation repertoires were produced on the same platform, according to a later analysis. The aim of the study was to test whether cataloging public T cell receptors could identify signatures of past pathogen exposure. A separate validation cohort of 100 to 150 different subjects was used in addition to the roughly 700-subject first cohort. To predict cytomegalovirus infection status, the study brought together high-throughput TCR immunosequencing, statistical association of individual TCRs with disease status, and machine learning.

The CDR3, cysteine through phenylalanine, is 12 amino acids long. The DNA shown is the 36-base CDR3, in frame from base 1. In the germline V gene, CDR1 corresponds to SGHAT and CDR2 to FQNNGV. Trimming takes 5 bases from V and 5 bases from J, and the germline ends sit 9 bases apart. Here is what the overall study found, with its caveats: The study gave a list of under 200 TCR beta chains associated with cytomegalovirus. In a later analysis, TCRs clustered in the first cohort were found to also tend to co-occur in the 130 or so validation repertoires, with about 94% of cluster scores above 0. All 120 or so repertoires were used to score co-occurrence in the validation cohort in a later analysis, because that analysis had no HLA typing for the cohort. According to the authors, the approach could potentially be generalized to other disease states and immunological phenotypes. A few of the identified cytomegalovirus-associated TCR beta chains were confirmed in vitro to be specific for cytomegalovirus antigens. Most TCR sequences were observed very rarely across donors, whereas some public TCRs were present in many individuals. The classifier was reported to diagnose cytomegalovirus status with high specificity and sensitivity in both the original and validation cohorts.

Receptors were amplified or captured by the immunoSEQ multiplex PCR assay. The published analysis was carried out like this. A statistical classification framework was developed to diagnose cytomegalovirus status using the catalog of TCR beta chain sequences. TCRdb holds this immuneACCESS table with in-frame rearrangements only. Some clones are missing; in checked studies, unresolved V genes explain under half, and the rest has no known cause. The V and J calls and clone size were taken over from that table, and D and trimming were inferred from the DNA. For this sample the table gives about 69,000 clones, of which about 95% were detected only once. The ten largest clones represent under 1.3% of the sample. Comments on this clone: Its antigen target is currently unknown. Nothing much larger sits one base from this clone, and base qualities are not available.

The donors belonged to the validation cohort of under 150 subjects, which was separate from the approximately 660-subject first cohort. The sample consisted of PBMCs. The chain joins TRBV11-2 to TRBJ1-2; the D gene cannot be named for sure. The clonotype originates from a woman between 18 and 30 years old in good health and CMV-seronegative. Here the CDR3 is given as CASSQDTYGYTF. The DNA sequence reads TGTGCCAGCAGCCAAGACACTTATGGCTACACCTTC.